The source of this T cell receptor (beta chain) is a study of blood T cells in healthy people across ages. This clonotype has only one observation. Using a J-beta primer mix together with a sample-barcoded 5' primer, a second PCR was run for roughly 7 to 12 cycles. MiXCR was run by TCRdb on the 5' RACE reads, yielding one entry per CDR3 protein. The data hold around 500,000 distinct CDR3 sequences, with roughly 48% observed a single time. V lost 0 bases, J lost 1 base, and 9 bases lay in between. Germline assignment: CDR1 SGDLS and CDR2 YYNGEE. CDR3 length: 15 residues. Sequenced: blood. The sequence derives from an older man in good health. The genes are TRBV9 and TRBJ2-3, with TRBD2 as a possible D gene (6 bases). The chain's CDR3 is CASSVGVAGTDTQYF. The CDR3 nucleotides read TGTGCCAGCAGCGTAGGGGTAGCGGGCACAGATACGCAGTATTTT.